The present T cell receptor beta chain was sequenced within a study of early T cells in non-severe SARS-CoV-2 infection. Germline-derived CDR1 and CDR2 are SGHDN and FVKESK. The J segment lost 8 bases and the V segment lost 4 bases, leaving 12 bases of the junction unmatched. CDR3 length: 16 residues. TCRdb reprocessed the 5' RACE reads via MiXCR and lists one record per CDR3 protein. The data contain 50,000 to 70,000 distinct CDR3 sequences, 14% to 15% of them singletons. The rearrangement uses TRBV14 and TRBJ2-1; 9 positions match TRBD1. The sequencing here drew on whole blood, taken at baseline. The receptor's source is an adult who was a healthcare worker with PCR-confirmed SARS-CoV-2 infection or an uninfected control (not recorded which). CDR3 sequence (DNA): TGTGCCAGCAGCCTACAAACAGGGGGCCTATGGGATGAGCAGTTCTTC. Amino acid sequence: CASSLQTGGLWDEQFF.